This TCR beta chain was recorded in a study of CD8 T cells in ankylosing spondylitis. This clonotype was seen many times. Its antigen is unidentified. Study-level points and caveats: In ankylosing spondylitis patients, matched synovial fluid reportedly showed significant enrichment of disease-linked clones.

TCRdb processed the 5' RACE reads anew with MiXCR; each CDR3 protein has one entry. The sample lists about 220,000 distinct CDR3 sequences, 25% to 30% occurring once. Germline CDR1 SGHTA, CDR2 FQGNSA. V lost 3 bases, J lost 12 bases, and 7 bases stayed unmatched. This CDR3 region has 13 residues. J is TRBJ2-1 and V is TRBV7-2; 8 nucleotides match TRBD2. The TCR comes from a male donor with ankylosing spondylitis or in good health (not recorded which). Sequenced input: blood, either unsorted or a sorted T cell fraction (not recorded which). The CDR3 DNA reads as TGTGCCAGCAGCTTGGGACTAGGACAACCGCAGTTCTTC. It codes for CASSLGLGQPQFF. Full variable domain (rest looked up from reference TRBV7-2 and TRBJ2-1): GAGVSQSPSNKVTEKGKDVELRCDPISGHTALYWYRQSLGQGLEFLIYFQGNSAPDKSGLPSDRFSAERTGGSVSTLTIQRTQQEDSAVYLCASSLGLGQPQFFGPGTRLTVL.